These 20 T cell receptor beta chains were sequenced from one sample in a study of blood T cell repertoires in COVID-19. The method was immunoSEQ multiplex PCR; TCRdb's version includes in-frame clones alone and lacks a portion of them. The data show about 100,000 clones, with 78% seen just once and approximately 9.8% held by the top ten. Material for sequencing was peripheral blood. These receptors were taken from a man in his 60s with active or convalescent COVID-19.

The genes are TRBV7-9 and TRBJ2-3, with TRBD1 as a possible D gene (5 bases). Germline CDR1 and CDR2: SEHNR and FQNEAQ (reference sequence). The V gene lost 6 bases and the J gene lost 6 bases, with 13 bases spanning the gap. CDR3 length equals 13 residues. Here the CDR3 DNA reads TGTGCCAGCAGTTCCCAGGGTGCGGATACGCAGTATTTT. Its protein is CASSSQGADTQYF.

The chain links TRBV6-6 to TRBJ1-5, with 7 bases fitting TRBD1. CDR1 and CDR2 (germline): MNHNY, SVGAGI (reference sequence). J lost 2 bases, V lost 6 bases, and 7 bases had no gene match. The CDR3 extends over 15 amino acids. In nucleotides, the CDR3 is TGTGCCAGCAGAGTGACAGGGCAGGGCAATCAGCCCCAGCATTTT. It yields the protein CASRVTGQGNQPQHF.

The rearrangement links TRBV7-9 to TRBJ1-1; D not resolved. In germline, CDR1 is SEHNR, CDR2 FQNEAQ (reference sequence). This CDR3 is built from 12 residues. V lost 5 bases to trimming and J lost 3 bases, with 7 bases between them. The CDR3 reads CASSPLYTEAFF. The CDR3 DNA reads TGTGCCAGCAGCCCCCTTTACACTGAAGCTTTCTTT.

The chain has TRBV6-2 or TRBV6-3 and TRBJ2-4; 9 bases are a match to TRBD1. In germline, CDR1 is MNHEY, CDR2 SVGEGT. Losses at the gene ends were 2 bases for V and 8 bases for J; bases not matched to a gene: 13. The CDR3 extends over 17 amino acids. The CDR3 bases are TGTGCCAGCAGTTACCCGACAGGGGGGAACCCAAGTGACATTCAGTACTTC. Protein: CASSYPTGGNPSDIQYF.

J is TRBJ2-1 and V is TRBV9; 7 nucleotides align to TRBD2. The ends lost 4 bases at V and 6 bases at J; junction bases unmatched: 10. This CDR3 has 15 residues. Germline V gene data show CDR1 as SGDLS and CDR2 as YYNGEE. The CDR3 nucleotides read TGTGCCAGCAGCCCCCGTGGACTAGAGTCCAATGAGCAGTTCTTC. It yields the protein CASSPRGLESNEQFF.

The rearrangement joins TRBV5-1 to TRBJ2-3; D is possibly TRBD1 (6 bases). Trimming took off 3 bases at V and 4 bases at J, with 12 bases between the two ends. In germline, CDR1 is SGHRS, CDR2 YFSETQ. The length of the CDR3 is 14 residues. The CDR3 reads CASSSRWGPDTQYF. As DNA, the CDR3 is TGCGCCAGCAGCTCCCGTTGGGGGCCAGATACGCAGTATTTT.

The rearrangement joins TRBV27 to TRBJ2-1, with D possibly TRBD2 on 6 matching bases. The CDR3 is 16 residues long. Germline V lookup: CDR1 MNHEY, CDR2 SMNVEV (reference sequence). V was shortened by 2 bases and J by 1 base, with 12 bases between the two germline ends. The CDR3 DNA sequence: TGTGCCAGCAGTTTAGTGGGACTGGGATCCTACAATGAGCAGTTCTTC. Its translation: CASSLVGLGSYNEQFF.

This clone was recorded once. V and J are TRBV6-6 and TRBJ2-3, with D unclear. CDR3 length: 13 residues. CDR1 is MNHNY and CDR2 is SVGAGI in the germline V gene (reference sequence). V shed 6 bases and J shed 3 bases, with 10 bases lying between them. CDR3 in amino acids: CASSRPGTDTQYF. Here the CDR3 DNA reads TGTGCCAGCAGCCGACCCGGGACAGATACGCAGTATTTT.

This clone was seen more than once but under ten times. V is TRBV12-3 or TRBV12-4 and J is TRBJ1-4; weak D call: TRBD1 (6 bases). The V end was cut by 7 bases, the J end by 12 bases, with 12 bases between. CDR3 length equals 11 residues. The CDR3 reads CASTPGVELFF. The CDR3 DNA reads TGTGCCAGCACCCCAGGGGTGGAACTGTTTTTT.

This chain joins TRBV6-5 and TRBJ2-1; 10 bases agree with TRBD2. The CDR3 is 15 residues long. Germline CDR1 is MNHEY and CDR2 is SVGAGI. J was trimmed by 2 bases and V by 10 bases; bases with no gene match: 8. CDR3 sequence (DNA): TGTGCCACCCGGGAGCTAGCGGGAGCCTACAATGAGCAGTTCTTC. As protein: CATRELAGAYNEQFF.

V usage is TRBV5-1 and J usage is TRBJ2-3; TRBD1 aligns across 8 bases. Per the germline V gene, CDR1 is SGHRS and CDR2 is YFSETQ. There are 17 residues in the CDR3. J lost 6 bases, V lost 4 bases, and 16 bases had no gene match. This CDR3 is CASSPRWGQDLGDTQYF. The CDR3 DNA is TGCGCCAGCAGCCCCCGTTGGGGACAGGACCTCGGGGATACGCAGTATTTT.

This sequence joins TRBV6-1 and TRBJ2-1; D might be TRBD1 (6 bases). The germline CDR1 and CDR2 sequences are MNHNS and SASEGT. V lost 2 bases to trimming and J lost 13 bases, with 18 bases between them. CDR3 length: 14 residues. In DNA form, the CDR3 reads TGTGCCAGCAGTGAATGGAGAGGGGGACGCGAACAGTTCTTC. The encoded protein is CASSEWRGGREQFF.

The chain employs TRBV5-1 and TRBJ1-1, with 7 bases aligning to TRBD1. The CDR3 contains 15 residues. Germline V gene data show CDR1 as SGHRS and CDR2 as YFSETQ. Trimming cost V 3 bases and J 5 bases; bases outside gene matches: 10. Here the CDR3 reads CASSWTPGTETEAFF. The CDR3 nucleotides are TGCGCCAGCAGCTGGACCCCCGGGACAGAAACTGAAGCTTTCTTT.

This clone was observed a handful of times. The chain couples TRBV7-2 to TRBJ2-3, with D hard to call. The CDR3 consists of 16 residues. Trimming pared 5 bases from V and 2 bases from J, leaving 17 bases between. The germline V gene encodes CDR1 SGHTA and CDR2 FQGNSA. The CDR3: CASSRSLNPLTDTQYF. The CDR3 DNA reads TGTGCCAGCAGCCGTTCACTCAACCCACTCACAGATACGCAGTATTTT.

This clone occurred once. The chain couples TRBV6-5 to TRBJ2-7, with TRBD2 identical over 8 bases. Per the germline V gene, CDR1 is MNHEY and CDR2 is SVGAGI. The CDR3 has 16 residues. V trimming: 2 bases; J trimming: 6 bases; junction bases outside the gene matches: 12. For the CDR3, the DNA is TGTGCCAGCAGTTACCTCCGAGGGACTAGTGCTCGCGAGCAGTACTTC. It is translated as CASSYLRGTSAREQYF.

This clone came up a few times. The rearrangement joins TRBV12-5 to TRBJ2-3; D might be TRBD2 (6 bases). V lost 5 bases and J lost 6, with 21 bases in between. The CDR3 totals 16 residues. Per germline, CDR1 LGHNT and CDR2 FRNRAP. In DNA form, the CDR3 reads TGTGCTAGTGGTCCGTCCCAAGGCGGGGCGGCCGATACGCAGTATTTT. It specifies CASGPSQGGAADTQYF.

The chain has TRBV18 and TRBJ2-1; D is possibly TRBD1 (6 bases). In germline, CDR1 is KGHSH, CDR2 LQKENI. The CDR3 runs to 19 residues. V dropped 0 bases and J dropped 0 bases, with 18 bases sitting between them. The CDR3 is CASSPPNRRGGSSYNEQFF. In nucleotides, the CDR3 is TGTGCCAGCTCACCACCGAACAGGCGAGGGGGAAGCTCCTACAATGAGCAGTTCTTC.

V and J are TRBV9 and TRBJ1-2; a weak D match, TRBD1 (6 bases). With 0 bases removed from V and 7 bases from J, the gap between germline ends came to 19 bases. The length of the CDR3 is 16 residues. The germline V gene encodes CDR1 SGDLS and CDR2 YYNGEE. CDR3 in amino acids: CASSVDRGTGSGGYTF. CDR3 in DNA: TGTGCCAGCAGCGTAGATAGAGGCACAGGGTCAGGTGGCTACACCTTC.

The V call is TRBV15, the J call TRBJ1-4, with 7 nucleotides matching TRBD1. The V gene end was trimmed by 0 bases and the J gene end by 4 bases; junction bases not matched to a gene: 5. The CDR3 sequence is 16 residues long. Germline assignment: CDR1 LNHNV and CDR2 YYDKDF (reference sequence). CDR3 sequence: CATSRDGTAYNEKLFF. In nucleotides, the CDR3 is TGTGCCACCAGCAGAGATGGGACAGCATATAATGAAAAACTGTTTTTT.

This chain joins TRBV6-2 or TRBV6-3 and TRBJ1-5; 7 bases fit TRBD1. CDR3 length: 12 residues. CDR1 and CDR2 from the germline V gene are MNHEY and SVGEGT. The ends lost 4 bases at V and 12 bases at J; junction bases unmatched: 6. The CDR3: CASSSPTGRQHF. CDR3 sequence (DNA): TGTGCCAGCAGTTCGCCGACAGGGCGCCAGCATTTT.